Following are 11 T cell receptor beta chains from one sample sequenced in a study of OX40 agonist ivuxolimab in advanced cancers. Clones were sequenced by immunoSEQ multiplex PCR, and TCRdb holds only the in-frame ones, with some missing. The sample has approximately 58,000 clones, just under 80% seen once. Sequences were derived from CD4+ or CD8+ T cells sorted from blood, sampled in a trial of the OX40 agonist ivuxolimab. The receptors here all came from an adult with an advanced solid tumor such as melanoma, head and neck, liver or kidney cancer.

The chain combines TRBV30 with TRBJ1-5; 10 bases align to TRBD1. Germline V gene sequence: CDR1 GTSNPN, CDR2 SVGIG (reference sequence). The CDR3 is made up of 15 amino acids. Trimming removed 0 bases from V and 7 bases from J; junction bases left unmatched: 6. The CDR3 region has the DNA TGTGCCTGGAGTGTACCGGGACAGGGGAGACAGCCCCAGCATTTT. Amino acid sequence: CAWSVPGQGRQPQHF.

The V call is TRBV10-1, the J call TRBJ1-1, with D tentatively TRBD1 (6 bases). Per germline, CDR1 WNHNN and CDR2 SYGVQD (reference sequence). V lost 4 bases and J lost 4, with 10 bases in between. This CDR3 is 13 amino acids long. CDR3 sequence (DNA): TGCGCCAGCAGTGTGGACAGCCTCACTGAAGCTTTCTTT. It is translated as CASSVDSLTEAFF.

This clone was seen only a few times. The V call is TRBV25-1, the J call TRBJ1-2; D gene unclear. The CDR3 has 11 residues. From germline, CDR1 is MGHDK and CDR2 SYGVNS. V was cut by 7 bases and J by 3 bases, with 6 bases left in between. DNA for the CDR3: TGTGCCAGCACAGGCTACTATGGCTACACCTTC. Translation gives CASTGYYGYTF.

The chain joins TRBV25-1 to TRBJ2-3, with D possibly TRBD2 on 6 matching bases. This CDR3 contains 15 residues. The V end was cut by 4 bases, the J end by 4 bases, with 15 bases between. The germline V gene has CDR1 MGHDK and CDR2 SYGVNS. CDR3 coding DNA: TGTGCCAGCAGTGCCGGTACGGCTAGCGCAGATACGCAGTATTTT. It specifies CASSAGTASADTQYF.

The chain combines TRBV9 with TRBJ2-2; D may correspond to TRBD1 or TRBD2 (5 bases each). CDR3 size: 14 residues. Trimming stripped 5 bases from V and 4 bases from J, with 12 bases between. The germline CDR1 and CDR2 sequences are SGDLS and YYNGEE. CDR3 loop: CASRRGEGTGELFF. The CDR3 bases are TGTGCCAGCAGGAGGGGCGAGGGCACCGGGGAGCTGTTTTTT.

This clone was picked up a small number of times. The CDR3 DNA reads TGCGCCAGCAGGAGGTCAACGGGCTCCTACAATGAGCAGTTCTTC. The encoded protein is CASRRSTGSYNEQFF. The rearrangement links TRBV5-1 to TRBJ2-1, with D unclear. The V and J ends lost 5 bases and 0 bases respectively, with 12 bases between them. The CDR3 sequence is 15 residues long. The germline V gene has CDR1 SGHRS and CDR2 YFSETQ.

This chain links TRBV7-9 with TRBJ1-6; TRBD1 agrees at 8 bases. This CDR3 has 16 residues. V dropped 4 bases and J dropped 8; count of bases not matched to a gene: 10. Per the germline V gene, CDR1 is SEHNR and CDR2 is FQNEAQ (reference sequence). The DNA of the CDR3 is TGTGCCAGCAGCTCGTTTGGACAGGGCGACTATTCACCCCTCCACTTT. Its protein is CASSSFGQGDYSPLHF.

The J gene is TRBJ1-4, the V gene TRBV15; TRBD1 matches 8 bases. Germline lookup yields CDR1 LNHNV and CDR2 YYDKDF (reference sequence). With V trimmed by 5 bases and J by 0 bases, 8 bases remained unmatched. CDR3 size: 17 residues. The chain's CDR3 is CATSSPGQVSTNEKLFF. The CDR3 DNA follows: TGTGCCACCAGCTCCCCGGGACAGGTGTCAACTAATGAAAAACTGTTTTTT. The entire variable domain, with the rest obtained from reference TRBV15 and TRBJ1-4, is as follows: DAMVIQNPRYQVTQFGKPVTLSCSQTLNHNVMYWYQQKSSQAPKLLFHYYDKDFNNEADTPDNFQSRRPNTSFCFLDIRSPGLGDTAMYLCATSSPGQVSTNEKLFFGSGTQLSVL.

The V gene is TRBV9, the J gene TRBJ2-7; D perhaps matches TRBD2 (5 bases). In germline, CDR1 is SGDLS, CDR2 YYNGEE. The CDR3 has 14 amino acids. V shed 0 bases and J shed 2 bases, with 9 bases lying between them. The DNA of the CDR3 is TGTGCCAGCAGCGTAGCAAGCGGTCCCTACGAGCAGTACTTC. It translates to CASSVASGPYEQYF.

This clone was recorded a few times. The chain links TRBV28 to TRBJ2-1; maybe TRBD1 (6 bases). With 6 bases removed from V and 0 bases from J, the gap between germline ends came to 12 bases. The CDR3 is 15 residues long. Germline CDR1 reads MDHEN; CDR2 reads SYDVKM. CDR3 sequence reads: CASSLTGRSYNEQFF. The CDR3 DNA reads as TGTGCCAGCAGCCTGACAGGTCGCTCCTACAATGAGCAGTTCTTC.

This clone has a single count. V and J are TRBV10-2 and TRBJ1-1; D not certain. The CDR3 sequence is 13 residues long. V was trimmed by 6 bases and J by 1 base, leaving 9 bases between them. The V gene's germline CDR1 is WSHSY and CDR2 SAAADI. CDR3 sequence reads: CASSPLGNTEAFF. CDR3 sequence (DNA): TGCGCCAGCAGCCCTCTTGGGAACACTGAAGCTTTCTTT.